Presented here are 14 T cell receptor beta chains from one specimen sequenced in a study of T cell responses to AZD1222 COVID-19 vaccine. Generated by immunoSEQ multiplex PCR, the TCRdb table keeps only in-frame clones and is missing some. The data contain around 130,000 clones, 93% of them singletons. The input for sequencing was peripheral blood, taken on day 0 of AZD1222 vaccination. The source of these receptors is an adult in good health.

The chain is built from TRBV28 and TRBJ2-1; 12 bases match TRBD2. Losses at the gene ends were 4 bases for V and 8 bases for J; bases not matched to a gene: 6. The CDR3 is made up of 15 amino acids. CDR1 is MDHEN and CDR2 is SYDVKM in the germline V gene. CDR3 sequence (DNA): TGTGCCAGCAGTTACCTACTAGCGGGAGGTTATGAGCAGTTCTTC. Amino acids: CASSYLLAGGYEQFF.

The rearrangement links TRBV28 to TRBJ1-2; D ambiguous. With 8 bases removed from V and 6 bases from J, the gap between germline ends came to 16 bases. Germline CDR1 reads MDHEN; CDR2 reads SYDVKM. The CDR3 loop spans 13 amino acids. The CDR3 region is CASRVGRENGYTF. CDR3 nucleotide sequence: TGTGCCAGCCGGGTTGGGAGAGAGAATGGCTACACCTTC.

V and J are TRBV7-3 and TRBJ2-1; 8 bases are shared with TRBD2. The CDR3 extends over 16 amino acids. The ends lost 2 bases at V and 1 base at J; junction bases unmatched: 4. Germline CDR1 SGHTA, CDR2 FQGTGA. The DNA for the CDR3 is TGTGCCAGCAGCTTACAGGGACTAGGGTCCTACAATGAGCAGTTCTTC. It encodes CASSLQGLGSYNEQFF.

The rearrangement joins TRBV3-1 (or the pseudogene TRBV3-2) to TRBJ2-3; D possibly uses TRBD1 or TRBD2 (5 bases each). Looked up from germline, CDR1 is LGHDT and CDR2 is YNNKEL (reference sequence). The V end was cut by 1 base, the J end by 2 bases, with 10 bases between. The CDR3 has 15 amino acids. CDR3 coding DNA: TGTGCCAGCAGCCAAGGGGACCTCCTCACAGATACGCAGTATTTT. Translating gives CASSQGDLLTDTQYF.

The chain employs TRBV7-9 and TRBJ2-7, with D perhaps assigned TRBD1 or TRBD2 (6 bases each). The V and J ends lost 8 bases and 6 bases respectively, with 17 bases between them. Germline V gene lookup returns CDR1 SEHNR and CDR2 FQNEAQ (reference sequence). The CDR3 loop spans 13 amino acids. CDR3 loop: CASARGGTGEQYF. Here the CDR3 DNA reads TGTGCCAGCGCCAGGGGAGGAACGGGCGAGCAGTACTTC.

This chain uses TRBV28 with TRBJ2-1; no clear D. Trimming cost V 6 bases and J 9 bases, with 15 bases left between them. The CDR3 has 13 amino acids. CDR1 and CDR2 from the germline V gene are MDHEN and SYDVKM. CDR3 DNA: TGTGCCAGCAGGGGGTTTAGGGCCAGTGAGCAGTTCTTC. This gives the protein CASRGFRASEQFF.

The V gene is TRBV3-1 (or the pseudogene TRBV3-2), the J gene TRBJ2-7; weak D call: TRBD1 (5 bases). The CDR3 is made up of 14 amino acids. Germline-derived CDR1 and CDR2 are LGHDT and YNNKEL (reference sequence). The V end was cut by 1 base, the J end by 6 bases, with 13 bases between. This CDR3 is CASSQVGPGAEQYF. Written as DNA, the CDR3 is TGTGCCAGCAGCCAAGTCGGGCCTGGGGCCGAGCAGTACTTC.

This clone came up once. This chain uses TRBV28 with TRBJ1-4; 8 bases line up with TRBD1. CDR1 and CDR2 (germline): MDHEN, SYDVKM. The CDR3 consists of 15 residues. V trimming: 4 bases; J trimming: 7 bases; junction bases outside the gene matches: 8. The CDR3 nucleotides read TGTGCCAGCAGTTCTGCAGGGGGCAGAGGTGAAAAACTGTTTTTT. It specifies CASSSAGGRGEKLFF.

The chain couples TRBV7-9 to TRBJ2-5; maybe TRBD2 (5 bases). Trimming left V 4 bases short and J 1 base short, with 7 bases between. The CDR3 loop spans 13 amino acids. The germline V gene encodes CDR1 SEHNR and CDR2 FQNEAQ (reference sequence). The CDR3 nucleotides are TGTGCCAGCAGCTGGGGAGTCCAAGAGACCCAGTACTTC. This translates into CASSWGVQETQYF.

This clone was counted once. This sequence joins TRBV18 and TRBJ1-6; weak D call: TRBD1 (5 bases). This CDR3 is built from 13 residues. The germline V gene has CDR1 KGHSH and CDR2 LQKENI. V lost 6 bases and J 11 bases, leaving 14 bases between the germline ends. In DNA, the CDR3 is TGTGCCAGCTCCCCCGGGACGCAGGCACCCCTCCACTTT. Translation: CASSPGTQAPLHF. Based on the CDR3 plus reference TRBV18 and TRBJ1-6, the full variable domain is NAGVMQNPRHLVRRRGQEARLRCSPMKGHSHVYWYRQLPEEGLKFMVYLQKENIIDESGMPKERFSAEFPKEGPSILRIQQVVRGDSAAYFCASSPGTQAPLHFGNGTRLTVT.

The chain couples TRBV20-1 to TRBJ1-5, with no clear D. The V gene's germline CDR1 is DFQATT and CDR2 SNEGSKA (reference sequence). V was cut by 3 bases and J by 4 bases, with 10 bases left in between. The CDR3 sequence is 13 residues long. The DNA of the CDR3 is TGCAGTGCTAGTTTGAGCCCAAATCAGCCCCAGCATTTT. Translation gives CSASLSPNQPQHF.

To note about this clone: An end of the junction does not agree with germline; a read error may underlie this. The genes are TRBV2 and TRBJ1-1; D unclear. The CDR3 spans 14 residues. Germline V gene data show CDR1 as SNHLY and CDR2 as FYNNEI. CDR3 DNA sequence: TGTGCCAGCAGTAAAGCAGGAGTTAACACTGAAGCTTTCTTT. This codes for CASSKAGVNTEAFF.

This chain uses TRBV9 with TRBJ1-2; a weak D match, TRBD1 (5 bases). From germline, CDR1 is SGDLS and CDR2 YYNGEE. The V end was cut by 7 bases, the J end by 2 bases, with 18 bases between. The CDR3 is 15 residues long. For the CDR3, the DNA is TGTGCCAGCGCACTATTAAGGGAGGGGAACTATGGCTACACCTTC. Translated, it gives CASALLREGNYGYTF.

The V call is TRBV28, the J call TRBJ1-1, with TRBD1 as a possible D gene (6 bases). The CDR3 is 15 residues long. Deletions cut 2 bases from V and 1 base from J, with 11 bases between. Germline CDR1 and CDR2: MDHEN and SYDVKM. The CDR3 region has the DNA TGTGCCAGCAGTTTACAACAGGGTAGGAACACTGAAGCTTTCTTT. This encodes CASSLQQGRNTEAFF.